This T cell receptor beta chain is from a study of blood T cell repertoires in COVID-19. Study summary: Acute-phase and convalescent COVID-19 samples originated in the United States, Italy and Spain.

How the authors handled the data: Nucleated cell counts were estimated from reference gene primer amplification. Sequenced by immunoSEQ multiplex PCR; TCRdb stores in-frame clones only, minus some. V and J calls and clone size come straight from that table; D and trimming were deduced from the DNA. The profile shows a few hundred thousand clones, 88% of them singletons. Recruited during active infection, patients (from Seattle) were subsequently followed longitudinally. The material sequenced was peripheral blood. This receptor was taken from a woman between 50 and 59 years old with COVID-19, enrolled during active disease.

The CDR3, as DNA: TGTGCCAGCAGCGTCGCCTCAGGAGGCTACGAGCAGTACTTC. This codes for CASSVASGGYEQYF. V gene TRBV9 combines with J gene TRBJ2-7; tentatively, D is TRBD2 (5 bases). The CDR3 contains 14 residues. Per the germline V gene, CDR1 is SGDLS and CDR2 is YYNGEE. The V and J ends lost 2 bases and 3 bases respectively, with 12 bases between them.